What follows describes a single TCR beta chain. It lacks a known antigen. No much larger clone is present one base from it, and per-base qualities are unavailable. The data are from a study of blood T cells in healthy people across ages (dated by TCRdb to between 2014 and 2017). Context from the whole study: In model experiments, template switching captured roughly one uniquely barcoded TCR beta cDNA molecule for every two T cells. The donors were divided into four age groups: young (average about 16 years), middle-aged (around 41), aged (about 60) and long-lived (82). To avoid experimental bias, donors of different ages were spread randomly across the sequencing lanes. Using the same blood draw, the study looked at two additional independent replicas of 1 million unique cDNA reads for two donors, one aged 18 to 30 and the other aged 80 or older. Using deep sequencing normalized with unique cDNA molecular identifiers, the study measured how TCR beta repertoire diversity changes with age.

The 35 to 40 donors, aged 6 to 90 years, were systemically healthy Caucasian individuals from Russia. About 10 milliliters of peripheral blood were drawn from each donor into EDTA-treated Vacutainer tubes. Ficoll-Paque density-gradient centrifugation was used to isolate PBMCs, with at least 6.5 million obtained per sample. Total RNA was extracted from PBMCs with Trizol reagent, with at least 6 micrograms obtained per sample. The percentages of naive CD45RAhigh/CD27high T cells were determined by flow cytometry on a PBMC aliquot from every donor. The library was built by means of 5' RACE. Reads for this sample came from an Illumina HiSeq 2500. A second 7 to 11 cycle PCR used a sample-barcoded 5' primer and a J-beta primer mix. A template-switch 5' adaptor carrying 12 random nucleotides introduced a unique molecular identifier onto each TCR beta cDNA molecule. Each sample yielded at least 3 million CDR3-containing paired-end reads. First-strand cDNA synthesis was performed from all RNA using the Mint cDNA synthesis kit, with priming by a TRBC-specific oligonucleotide. Following uracil-DNA glycosylase treatment, all cDNA underwent a first 18-cycle PCR with the universal primers M1SS and BC2_uni_R. Per the original workflow: Normalization of each sample was performed by random selection of 1 million high-quality reads, each carrying a distinct molecular identifier. Instead of being binned into consensus sequences, reads with shared molecular identifiers were discarded. MiTCR, with a Q25 quality threshold and the strictest error-elimination algorithm, was used for CDR3 identification, clonotype clustering and error correction. A nonparametric unseen species model with Euler transformation was used to estimate lower-bound total TCR beta diversity. Through fastp at Q25 and MiXCR, TCRdb rebuilt clones from the public reads, retaining in-frame beta chains. A single entry per CDR3 protein holds the most common genes and DNA from its merged rows. The V and J calls, along with clone size, are taken from TCRdb and not from the paper's own processing. Present in this sample are some 550,000 distinct CDR3 sequences, around 48% of which were seen just once. The ten largest clones represent under 30% of the sample.

The germline V gene encodes CDR1 SNHLY and CDR2 FYNNEI. The junction shows trimming of 6 bases on V and 0 bases on J, plus 11 bases between the germline ends. The CDR3, from cysteine to phenylalanine, totals 14 residues. Just CDR3 DNA is preserved here, 42 bases in frame from base 1. Broad study findings and their caveats: Compared with the aged group, the long-lived group had more naive CD4+ T cells, fewer expanded clones and increased TCR diversity, suggesting age selection. Estimates of total diversity from one million sequenced T cells were regarded as lower bounds and underestimates. Observed TCR beta diversity per million T cells fell roughly linearly with age, and a significant reduction was already apparent by age approximately 40. Bulk unsorted PBMC profiling prevented conclusive comparison of naive and antigen-experienced compartments. A strong correlation was found between observed TCR beta diversity and the percentage of naive T cells measured by flow cytometry. Because donor CMV infection status was unknown, age-related changes in expanded clonotypes were potentially confounded.

The sample consisted of blood. This sequence was found in a man at least 80 years old in good health. The chain employs TRBV2 and TRBJ1-2, with no D gene named confidently. The DNA sequence is TGTGCCAGCAGGGAGGGCTCAACTAACTATGGCTACACCTTC. This translates into CASREGSTNYGYTF.